What follows describes a single T cell receptor (beta chain). Per the germline V gene, CDR1 is MDHEN and CDR2 is SYDVKM. The length of the CDR3 is 15 residues. J gave up 4 bases and V 6 bases, and 7 bases lay outside the gene matches. This record comes from a study of blood T cell repertoires in COVID-19. Looking at the study overall: From the United States, Italy and Spain came samples of acute and convalescent COVID-19.

In the original analysis: Using reference gene primer amplification, nucleated cell counts were estimated. Clones were sequenced by immunoSEQ multiplex PCR, and TCRdb holds only the in-frame ones, with some missing. For V, J and clone size, that table is used; D and trimming come from the DNA. The sample has about 210,000 clones; more than 70% are singletons. The rearrangement uses TRBV28 and TRBJ1-4; 8 bases map to TRBD1. The sample was peripheral blood. The TCR sequence derives from a middle-aged man with active or convalescent COVID-19. This CDR3 is CASRHTGGVNEKLFF. The CDR3 DNA sequence: TGTGCCAGCAGGCATACAGGGGGGGTTAATGAAAAACTGTTTTTT.